This is a list of T cell receptor beta chains from one sample in a study of T-cell reconstitution after alpha-beta-depleted transplantation in children. TCRdb re-called the PCR reads with MiXCR, one entry per CDR3 protein. The repertoire consists of around 700,000 distinct CDR3 sequences, with less than 15% occurring once and the leading ten covering around 0.76%. The sequenced sample was PBMCs, obtained before TCRalphabeta/CD19-depleted stem cell transplant. The receptors shown here come from a girl aged 2 to 10 with congenital amegakaryocytic thrombocytopenia, due to receive a stem cell transplant. Each CDR3 is given with its conserved first and last residue. D genes are given only for firm matches. Only some rows state a clone size, as once, few, many or a class for expanded clones.

TRBJ2-5 | many | TRBD2 | TRBV20-1 | 16 | TGCAGTGCTACCGCTGGACTAGCGGGAGGTTTGGAGACCCAGTACTTC | CSATAGLAGGLETQYF
TRBJ2-2 | NA | NA | TRBV5-1 | 15 | TGCGCCAGCAGCTTGGAGGTCCCGAACACCGGGGAGCTGTTTTTT | CASSLEVPNTGELFF
TRBJ2-1 | many | NA | TRBV5-1 | 15 | TGCGCCAGCAGCTTGGTACAGGGAGGTAACAATGAGCAGTTCTTC | CASSLVQGGNNEQFF
TRBJ2-3 | few | TRBD2 | TRBV27 | 15 | TGTGCCAGCAGTTTCATCAAGGGACTAGTTGATACGCAGTATTTT | CASSFIKGLVDTQYF
TRBJ2-1 | many | NA | TRBV7-6 | 12 | TGTGCCAGCAGCATTAGATTAAGTGAGCAGTTCTTC | CASSIRLSEQFF
TRBJ1-1 | many | NA | TRBV24-1 | 10 | TGTGCCACCACCGGGAATGAAGCTTTCTTT | CATTGNEAFF
TRBJ2-2 | many | NA | TRBV29-1 | 13 | TGCAGCGCTAGGACAGCGGAAGGAGGGGAGCTGTTTTTT | CSARTAEGGELFF
TRBJ2-7 | NA | NA | TRBV12-3/TRBV12-4 | 15 | TGTGCCAGCAGTTGGGCGCCTCCACCTATCTACGAGCAGTACTTC | CASSWAPPPIYEQYF
TRBJ1-1 | many | NA | TRBV12-3/TRBV12-4 | 17 | TGTGCCAGCGTCCCCTTTGGGCGACGACTGGGGACCCCTGAAGCTTTCTTT | CASVPFGRRLGTPEAFF
TRBJ2-3 | few | TRBD2 | TRBV24-1 | 18 | TGTGCCACCAGTGACCCAGGTGGGGCAGCGGGATTCCCAGATACGCAGTATTTT | CATSDPGGAAGFPDTQYF
TRBJ2-2 | NA | NA | TRBV5-1 | 16 | TGCGCCAGCAGCTTGGGAGGTAGCGACCCAACCGGGGAGCTGTTTTTT | CASSLGGSDPTGELFF
TRBJ1-1 | many | NA | TRBV20-1 | 12 | TGCAGTGCTAGTAAGGATACCAAAATAGCTTTCTTT | CSASKDTKIAFF
TRBJ1-1 | many | TRBD1 | TRBV5-1 | 14 | TGCGCCAGCAGCTTGGGAACAGGGGGCGATGAAGCTTTCTTT | CASSLGTGGDEAFF
TRBJ2-6 | NA | TRBD1 | TRBV12-3/TRBV12-4 | 22 | TGTGCCAGCAGTTTAGACCTATGGACAGGGGGGGACTTTGGCTCTGGGGCCAACGTCCTGACTTTC | CASSLDLWTGGDFGSGANVLTF
TRBJ2-5 | NA | NA | TRBV4-1 | 12 | TGCGCCAGCAGCCAAGTTGGTGGGACCCAGTACTTC | CASSQVGGTQYF
TRBJ1-1 | few | NA | TRBV30 | 12 | TGTGCCTGGAGTCATATCCCCGGGGAAGCTTTCTTT | CAWSHIPGEAFF
TRBJ2-7 | few | NA | TRBV4-1 | 15 | TGCGCCAGCAGCCAAGCTGTAGGCTTTTTCCTTCAGCAGTACTTC | CASSQAVGFFLQQYF
TRBJ1-4 | many | NA | TRBV20-1 | 15 | TGCAGTGCTAGAAGGGCAGGGGATGCTAATGAAAAACTGTTTTTT | CSARRAGDANEKLFF
TRBJ2-1 | many | TRBD2 | TRBV5-1 | 14 | TGCGCCAGCAGTTTATCGGGAGGGTGGGATGAGCAGTTCTTC | CASSLSGGWDEQFF
TRBJ2-1 | many | TRBD2 | TRBV5-1 | 16 | TGCGCCAGCAGCTGGGGCCTGGGACTAGCCAACAATGAGCAGTTCTTC | CASSWGLGLANNEQFF
TRBJ2-1 | few | TRBD2 | TRBV12-3/TRBV12-4 | 16 | TGTGCCAGCAGTCCCCCGCGCAGCGGGAGTCTCGATGAGCAGTTCTTC | CASSPPRSGSLDEQFF
TRBJ2-7 | many | NA | TRBV30 | 14 | TGTGCCTGGAGTGTGGTTTCGGCTTCCTACGAGCAGTACTTC | CAWSVVSASYEQYF
TRBJ2-7 | few | NA | TRBV20-1 | 15 | TGCAGTGCTCCGCACTCAGGGAGAGGGGATCGTGAGCAGTACTTC | CSAPHSGRGDREQYF
TRBJ2-1 | NA | NA | TRBV9 | 12 | TGTGCCAGCAGCCCAGGACAGCATGAGCAGTTCTTC | CASSPGQHEQFF
TRBJ2-1 | NA | NA | TRBV10-3 | 17 | TGTGCCATCAGTGAGTCGAAGTTGCGAGACCGGGACAATGAGCAGTTCTTC | CAISESKLRDRDNEQFF
TRBJ2-4 | many | NA | TRBV12-5 | 13 | TGTGCTAGTGCCGTAACCTCGCGGGACAAAGAGTACTTC | CASAVTSRDKEYF
TRBJ2-5 | NA | NA | TRBV20-1 | 16 | TGCAGTGCTAGTCAGCCCAAGAGGCTAGCAGAAGAGACCCAGTACTTC | CSASQPKRLAEETQYF
TRBJ2-5 | many | TRBD2 | TRBV10-3 | 15 | TGTGCCATCAGTGAGTCCGTTAGCGGGAGAGGGACCCAGTACTTC | CAISESVSGRGTQYF
TRBJ2-7 | few | TRBD1 | TRBV5-1 | 14 | TGCGCCAGCAGCCTGGACAGGGGTGGCAACGAGCAGTACTTC | CASSLDRGGNEQYF
TRBJ1-1 | many | NA | TRBV20-1 | 14 | TGCAGTGCTAGCCATAAGTGGGGAAACACTGAAGCTTTCTTT | CSASHKWGNTEAFF
TRBJ2-7 | NA | NA | TRBV12-5 | 12 | TGTGCTAGTGTCCCCTTAACTGGCGAGCAGTACTTC | CASVPLTGEQYF
TRBJ2-3 | many | NA | TRBV7-2 | 14 | TGTGCCAGCAGCTTTACAGAGAGCACAGATACGCAGTATTTT | CASSFTESTDTQYF
TRBJ2-6 | NA | TRBD1 | TRBV11-2 | 18 | TGTGCCAGCAGCCCCGGCGGACAGGGCTTCTCTGGGGCCAACGTCCTGACTTTC | CASSPGGQGFSGANVLTF
TRBJ2-5 | few | NA | TRBV29-1 | 13 | TGCAGCGTTGAAGAACAGAACCAAGAGACCCAGTACTTC | CSVEEQNQETQYF
TRBJ2-1 | NA | TRBD2 | TRBV7-8 | 15 | TGTGCCAGCAGCCCCTGGACTAGCGGGGGCGAAGAGCAGTTCTTC | CASSPWTSGGEEQFF
TRBJ1-1 | many | NA | TRBV5-5 | 12 | TGTGCCAGCAGCCTGACAGGAAACGAAGCTTTCTTT | CASSLTGNEAFF
TRBJ2-1 | NA | NA | TRBV10-2 | 13 | TGCGCCAGCAGTGTGGACGACTACAATGAGCAGTTCTTC | CASSVDDYNEQFF
TRBJ1-6 | many | NA | TRBV20-1 | 16 | TGCAGTGCTGAGGGGGGGCCAGCTTCTATAAGGTCACCCCTCCACTTT | CSAEGGPASIRSPLHF
TRBJ2-1 | NA | TRBD2 | TRBV5-1 | 15 | TGCGCCAGCAGCTTGACTAGCGGGAGGGTCTATGAGCAGTTCTTC | CASSLTSGRVYEQFF
TRBJ1-5 | NA | NA | TRBV30 | 13 | TGTGCCTGGAGGCCCGATAGCAATCAGCCCCAGCATTTT | CAWRPDSNQPQHF
TRBJ2-2 | NA | NA | TRBV6-1 | 16 | TGTGCCAGCAGCCCCCCACCGGGGAATCTTAGGCGGGAGCTGTTTTTT | CASSPPPGNLRRELFF
TRBJ2-7 | NA | TRBD1 | TRBV20-1 | 13 | TGCAGTGCTGCCGGGACAGGGTTAGTCGAGCAGTACTTC | CSAAGTGLVEQYF
TRBJ1-3 | NA | TRBD1 | TRBV29-1 | 15 | TGCAGCGCCGGGACAGCTCTTAACTCTGGAAACACCATATATTTT | CSAGTALNSGNTIYF
TRBJ1-4 | NA | NA | TRBV5-1 | 18 | TGCGCCAGCAGCCCAGGCCCAGGGACGGCAGCAACTAATGAAAAACTGTTTTTT | CASSPGPGTAATNEKLFF
TRBJ2-7 | few | TRBD2 | TRBV7-9 | 17 | TGTGCCAGCAGCTTATTTAACGTGGCTAGCGGTGCCTACGAGCAGTACTTC | CASSLFNVASGAYEQYF
TRBJ2-3 | NA | NA | TRBV27 | 14 | TGTGCCAGCAGTGAGGCTAGCGCCACAGATACGCAGTATTTT | CASSEASATDTQYF